Shown below are 21 T cell receptor beta chains from a single sample sequenced in a study of sequential checkpoint blockade in melanoma. Method: immunoSEQ multiplex PCR; TCRdb's copy keeps in-frame clones and lacks some. The repertoire holds 27,000 or so clones, with roughly 80% as singletons. Regarding treatment: randomized to nivolumab then ipilimumab (arm A) or the reverse (arm B). Sample: CD8+ T cells sorted from blood (inferred from file names), taken from a patient given nivolumab and ipilimumab in sequence. The receptors were sampled from a human donor with melanoma.

This clone appeared once. In DNA form, the CDR3 reads TGTGCCAGCAGCACCTCGCCGGGACTAGCAGAAACCGGGGAGCTGTTTTTT. Translated: CASSTSPGLAETGELFF. This chain joins TRBV7-6 and TRBJ2-2; 9 bases agree with TRBD2. Germline assignment: CDR1 SGHVS and CDR2 FNYEAQ. V lost 5 bases, J lost 5 bases, and 12 bases stayed unmatched. The CDR3 contains 17 residues.

The rearrangement links TRBV19 to TRBJ2-1, with 13 bases lining up with TRBD2. The CDR3 contains 19 residues. V was pared by 2 bases and J by 2 bases, with 9 bases of the junction left unmatched. Germline V gene lookup returns CDR1 LNHDA and CDR2 SQIVND (reference sequence). Written as DNA, the CDR3 is TGTGCCAGTAGTATAACCGGGACTAGCGGGATCGCGCCCTACAATGAGCAGTTCTTC. It is translated as CASSITGTSGIAPYNEQFF.

The V gene is TRBV28, the J gene TRBJ2-3; a weak D match, TRBD2 (5 bases). Germline CDR1 and CDR2: MDHEN and SYDVKM. V was pared by 5 bases and J by 3 bases, with 9 bases between. The CDR3 has 13 residues. Here the CDR3 reads CASSQLGTDTQYF. The CDR3 DNA sequence: TGTGCCAGCAGTCAACTAGGGACAGATACGCAGTATTTT.

The gene calls are TRBV19 and TRBJ2-1; D call uncertain. The CDR3 is 13 residues long. The germline V and J ends were trimmed by 9 bases and 4 bases, with 13 bases remaining between them. Germline V CDR1 and CDR2: LNHDA, SQIVND (reference sequence). Here the CDR3 DNA reads TGTGCCAGCTCTATGAATTTGTACAATGAGCAGTTCTTC. Amino acids: CASSMNLYNEQFF.

The genes are TRBV6-4 and TRBJ2-2; D might be TRBD1 (5 bases). Trimming pared 2 bases from V and 3 bases from J, leaving 7 bases between. Germline V gene data show CDR1 as MRHNA and CDR2 as SNTAGT. This CDR3 is 14 amino acids long. The CDR3 sequence: CASSDRGDTGELFF. The CDR3 nucleotides read TGTGCCAGCAGTGACAGGGGTGACACCGGGGAGCTGTTTTTT.

The chain links TRBV5-6 to TRBJ2-2, with 8 bases aligning to TRBD1. CDR3 length: 13 amino acids. Per the germline V gene, CDR1 is SGHDT and CDR2 is YYEEEE. Losses at the gene ends were 6 bases for V and 6 bases for J; bases not matched to a gene: 4. The CDR3 protein is CASTQQGAGELFF. The CDR3 DNA reads as TGTGCCAGCACCCAACAGGGGGCCGGGGAGCTGTTTTTT.

This clone has only a few counts. The chain combines TRBV6-4 with TRBJ2-1, with D tentatively TRBD2 (6 bases). This CDR3 is built from 13 residues. CDR1 and CDR2 (germline): MRHNA, SNTAGT. Trimming pared 6 bases from V and 7 bases from J, leaving 13 bases between. The CDR3 reads CASSGGPTNEQFF. The CDR3 nucleotides read TGTGCCAGCAGCGGGGGACCCACAAATGAGCAGTTCTTC.

J is TRBJ2-7 and V is TRBV5-1; 13 bases map to TRBD2. V lost 3 bases to trimming and J lost 5 bases; unmatched junction nucleotides: 11. This CDR3 region has 17 residues. The germline gives CDR1 SGHRS, CDR2 YFSETQ. The CDR3 bases are TGCGCCAGCAGCTCTTCACTAGCGGGAGGGCCAGGAAACGAGCAGTACTTC. Amino acids: CASSSSLAGGPGNEQYF.

This chain joins TRBV7-2 and TRBJ2-7; 11 bases match TRBD2. This CDR3 has 16 amino acids. Per the germline V gene, CDR1 is SGHTA and CDR2 is FQGNSA. V lost 4 bases and J lost 4; bases outside the gene matches: 9. The CDR3 spells CASSSLAGGPFYEQYF. In nucleotides, the CDR3 is TGTGCCAGCAGCTCCTTAGCGGGAGGGCCTTTTTACGAGCAGTACTTC.

This clone was seen a few times. The chain links TRBV5-1 to TRBJ2-5, with D possibly being TRBD2 (5 bases). Germline loops: CDR1 SGHRS, CDR2 YFSETQ. CDR3 length equals 15 residues. V lost 2 bases and J lost 5, with 16 bases in between. The CDR3 nucleotides are TGCGCCAGCAGCTTAGCCACTAGAGGGATGGAGACCCAGTACTTC. Translation: CASSLATRGMETQYF. Complete variable domain (other parts from reference TRBV5-1 and TRBJ2-5): KAGVTQTPRYLIKTRGQQVTLSCSPISGHRSVSWYQQTPGQGLQFLFEYFSETQRNKGNFPGRFSGRQFSNSRSEMNVSTLELGDSALYLCASSLATRGMETQYFGPGTRLLVL.

The V call is TRBV10-3, the J call TRBJ2-5, with 8 positions matching TRBD2. V was clipped by 10 bases and J by 5 bases; unmatched bases: 6. Germline loops: CDR1 ENHRY, CDR2 SYGVKD. This CDR3 is 12 amino acids long. The chain's CDR3 is CANAASGETQYF. CDR3 in DNA: TGTGCCAACGCGGCTAGCGGGGAGACCCAGTACTTC.

This clone was counted once. The chain recombines TRBV7-3 with TRBJ2-1, with a tentative D call TRBD2 (6 bases). CDR1 is SGHTA, CDR2 FQGTGA, per germline. The V end lost 5 bases, the J end lost 1 base, and 18 bases lay between the germline ends. This CDR3 contains 17 residues. CDR3 region: CASSPGVGPRSYNEQFF. CDR3 DNA: TGTGCCAGCAGCCCGGGGGTAGGGCCCCGATCCTACAATGAGCAGTTCTTC. The variable domain in full, completed from reference TRBV7-3 and TRBJ2-1, reads GAGVSQTPSNKVTEKGKYVELRCDPISGHTALYWYRQSLGQGPEFLIYFQGTGAADDSGLPNDRFFAVRPEGSVSTLKIQRTERGDSAVYLCASSPGVGPRSYNEQFFGPGTRLTVL.

This clone was found once. The V and J genes are TRBV7-9 and TRBJ2-7; 8 positions match TRBD1. Germline V lookup: CDR1 SEHNR, CDR2 FQNEAQ (reference sequence). The CDR3 has 19 amino acids. Unmatched junction bases numbered 19, after V lost 4 bases and J lost 2 bases. The CDR3 sequence: CASSSLSPGGINLPYEQYF. CDR3 bases: TGTGCCAGCAGCTCCCTTAGTCCAGGGGGCATCAACCTCCCCTACGAGCAGTACTTC.

The chain combines TRBV5-8 with TRBJ2-2, with D possibly matching TRBD2 (5 bases). Germline V gives CDR1 SGHTS, CDR2 YDEGEE. Trimming cost V 7 bases and J 2 bases, with 15 bases left between them. CDR3 size: 15 residues. For the CDR3, the DNA is TGTGCCAGCCCTCTGAGAGGGTTCAACACCGGGGAGCTGTTTTTT. As protein: CASPLRGFNTGELFF.

The chain recombines TRBV7-3 with TRBJ1-1, with TRBD1 matching 7 bases. CDR1 and CDR2 (germline): SGHTA, FQGTGA. V shed 5 bases, J shed 10 bases, and the junction held 7 bases outside the gene matches. The CDR3 loop spans 12 amino acids. CDR3 bases: TGTGCCAGCAGCGCGCTGACAGGGTTAGCTTTCTTT. Its protein is CASSALTGLAFF.

The rearrangement links TRBV7-9 to TRBJ2-1; TRBD1 matches 11 bases. Trimming removed 5 bases from V and 8 bases from J; junction bases left unmatched: 8. The V gene's germline CDR1 is SEHNR and CDR2 FQNEAQ (reference sequence). There are 15 residues in the CDR3. The CDR3 DNA reads as TGTGCCAGCAGCCCCTCGGGACAGGGGGTAGATGAGCAGTTCTTC. Translating it yields CASSPSGQGVDEQFF.

The chain links TRBV4-3 to TRBJ1-2; 9 bases are shared with TRBD1. This CDR3 contains 15 residues. Losses at the gene ends were 0 bases for V and 7 bases for J; bases not matched to a gene: 6. The germline V gene encodes CDR1 LGHNA and CDR2 YSLEER. CDR3 in DNA: TGCGCCAGCAGCCAAGATAGAACAGGGGGCGGTGGCTACACCTTC. Encoded protein: CASSQDRTGGGGYTF.

This chain uses TRBV9 with TRBJ2-3, with D tentatively TRBD2 (6 bases). CDR3 length equals 16 residues. CDR1 SGDLS and CDR2 YYNGEE come from the germline V gene. The germline V and J ends were trimmed by 6 bases and 4 bases, with 21 bases remaining between them. CDR3 sequence: CASTPRDGRRADTQYF. DNA for the CDR3: TGTGCCAGCACCCCACGGGACGGAAGGAGGGCAGATACGCAGTATTTT.

The gene calls are TRBV4-3 and TRBJ2-1, with 8 bases that match TRBD1. V was pared by 1 base and J by 6 bases, with 2 bases of the junction left unmatched. Germline lookup yields CDR1 LGHNA and CDR2 YSLEER. This CDR3 spans 14 amino acids. CDR3: CASSQVQGANEQFF. The DNA for the CDR3 is TGCGCCAGCAGCCAAGTCCAGGGGGCCAATGAGCAGTTCTTC.

The V and J genes are TRBV5-1 and TRBJ2-3, with 15 bases that match TRBD2. CDR1 and CDR2 (germline): SGHRS, YFSETQ. The CDR3 is 16 residues long. V shed 4 bases, J shed 3 bases, and the junction held 3 bases outside the gene matches. CDR3 protein: CASSPGLAGGTDTQYF. DNA for the CDR3: TGCGCCAGCAGCCCGGGACTAGCGGGAGGAACAGATACGCAGTATTTT.

The chain joins TRBV15 to TRBJ1-1; D possibly corresponds to TRBD1 (6 bases). Deletions cut 5 bases from V and 0 bases from J, with 22 bases between. This CDR3 spans 18 amino acids. The germline gives CDR1 LNHNV, CDR2 YYDKDF (reference sequence). CDR3 amino acids: CATSERTAQSSMNTEAFF. The CDR3 region has the DNA TGTGCCACCAGCGAAAGGACAGCCCAAAGTTCTATGAACACTGAAGCTTTCTTT.